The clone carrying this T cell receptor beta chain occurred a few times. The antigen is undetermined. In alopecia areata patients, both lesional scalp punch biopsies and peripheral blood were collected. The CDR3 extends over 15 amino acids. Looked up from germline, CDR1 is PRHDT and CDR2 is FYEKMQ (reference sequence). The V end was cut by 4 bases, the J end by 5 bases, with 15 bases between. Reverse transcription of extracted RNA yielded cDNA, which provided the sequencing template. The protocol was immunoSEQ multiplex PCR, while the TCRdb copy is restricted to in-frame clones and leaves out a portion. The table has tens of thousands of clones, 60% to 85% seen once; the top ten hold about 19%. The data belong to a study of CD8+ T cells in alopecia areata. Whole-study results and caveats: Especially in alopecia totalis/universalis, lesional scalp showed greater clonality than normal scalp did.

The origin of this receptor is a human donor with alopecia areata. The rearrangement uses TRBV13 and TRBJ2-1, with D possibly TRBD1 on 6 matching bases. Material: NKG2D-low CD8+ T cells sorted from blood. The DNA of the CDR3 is TGTGCCAGCAGCTGGGGGCTGGAGGTTAACAATGAGCAGTTCTTC. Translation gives CASSWGLEVNNEQFF.